These 20 T cell receptor beta chains came from one sample sequenced in a study of early T cells in non-severe SARS-CoV-2 infection. TCRdb processed the 5' RACE reads anew with MiXCR; each CDR3 protein has one entry. The data hold 40,000 to 55,000 distinct CDR3 sequences, with around a quarter observed a single time. Source: whole blood, taken at baseline. The source is an adult who was a healthcare worker with PCR-confirmed SARS-CoV-2 infection or an uninfected control (not recorded which).

This clonotype showed up just a few times. J is TRBJ2-5 and V is TRBV7-9; possible D gene TRBD1, 5 bases. Germline-derived CDR1 and CDR2 are SEHNR and FQNEAQ (reference sequence). V lost 0 bases, J lost 2 bases, and 7 bases lay in between. The CDR3 is made up of 14 amino acids. CDR3 sequence: CASSLAQAQETQYF. The CDR3 bases are TGTGCCAGCAGCTTAGCACAGGCTCAAGAGACCCAGTACTTC.

The chain carries TRBV1 and TRBJ2-5. TRBV1 is termed a pseudogene. The CDR3 is made up of 15 amino acids. CDR3 amino acids: CTSSFSGMGQETQYF. The CDR3 DNA follows: TGCACCAGCAGCTTCTCGGGGATGGGGCAAGAGACCCAGTACTTC.

This clonotype showed up many times. The rearrangement uses TRBV11-2 and TRBJ2-4, with 9 bases fitting TRBD1. From germline, CDR1 is SGHAT and CDR2 FQNNGV. Trimming cost V 5 bases and J 2 bases; bases outside gene matches: 4. This CDR3 spans 15 amino acids. CDR3 nucleotide sequence: TGTGCCAGCAGCCCCGGACAGGGGACCAAAAACATTCAGTACTTC. Amino acids: CASSPGQGTKNIQYF.

This clonotype was counted only a few times. The rearrangement links TRBV25-1 to TRBJ2-7, with TRBD1 identical over 8 bases. The CDR3 is 13 amino acids. Germline CDR1 is MGHDK and CDR2 is SYGVNS. V gave up 10 bases and J gave up 0 bases; unmatched junction bases: 5. The CDR3 bases are TGTGCCATACAACAGGGGGACTCCTACGAGCAGTACTTC. Its translation is CAIQQGDSYEQYF.

The gene calls are TRBV3-1 and TRBJ1-6, with TRBD1 identical over 7 bases. The ends lost 4 bases at V and 7 bases at J; junction bases unmatched: 7. Germline CDR1 LGHDT, CDR2 YNNKEL (reference sequence). The CDR3 extends over 15 amino acids. In DNA form, the CDR3 reads TGTGCCAGCAGCCCCTGGGACAGCAAGAATTCACCCCTCCACTTT. Its translation: CASSPWDSKNSPLHF. The complete variable domain, with remaining parts taken from reference TRBV3-1 and TRBJ1-6, reads DTAVSQTPKYLVTQMGNDKSIKCEQNLGHDTMYWYKQDSKKFLKIMFSYNNKELIINETVPNRFSPKSPDKAHLNLHINSLELGDSAVYFCASSPWDSKNSPLHFGNGTRLTVT.

This clonotype showed up just a few times. V and J are TRBV7-2 and TRBJ2-1; D gene ambiguous. Germline values: CDR1 SGHTA, CDR2 FQGNSA. This CDR3 is built from 15 residues. Trimming left V 4 bases short and J 9 bases short, with 19 bases between. The CDR3 loop reads CASSYYDLTNSEQFF. The DNA for the CDR3 is TGTGCCAGCAGCTACTACGACTTAACCAACTCTGAGCAGTTCTTC.

This clonotype has a single count. V usage is TRBV20-1 and J usage is TRBJ2-7, with D maybe TRBD1 (5 bases). Trimming removed 2 bases at V and 3 bases at J, with 14 bases between. CDR3 length: 14 residues. The germline V gene encodes CDR1 DFQATT and CDR2 SNEGSKA (reference sequence). CDR3 sequence (DNA): TGCAGTGCTAGACCCACAGGAGACTTCTACGAGCAGTACTTC. Its protein is CSARPTGDFYEQYF.

V and J are TRBV3-1 and TRBJ2-7, with D unresolved. The germline V and J ends were trimmed by 1 base and 2 bases, with 0 bases remaining between them. The germline V gene encodes CDR1 LGHDT and CDR2 YNNKEL (reference sequence). The CDR3 loop spans 11 amino acids. The CDR3 is CASSQAYEQYF. The CDR3 DNA reads as TGTGCCAGCAGCCAAGCCTACGAGCAGTACTTC.

This clonotype was recorded a few times. V gene TRBV12-3 or TRBV12-4 combines with J gene TRBJ1-6; D remains ambiguous. The germline V and J ends were trimmed by 5 bases and 9 bases, with 14 bases remaining between them. The CDR3 totals 14 residues. This chain's CDR3 is CASSPPIRGSPLHF. CDR3 nucleotide sequence: TGTGCCAGCAGTCCCCCGATTAGAGGTTCACCCCTCCACTTT.

This clonotype was seen only a few times. The genes are TRBV10-3 and TRBJ2-3; 7 bases line up with TRBD2. Trimming removed 8 bases from V and 7 bases from J; junction bases left unmatched: 9. Looked up from germline, CDR1 is ENHRY and CDR2 is SYGVKD. The CDR3 has 13 amino acids. The CDR3 reads CAILPAGSHTQYF. The CDR3 coding sequence is TGTGCCATCTTGCCAGCGGGGTCGCATACGCAGTATTTT.

This clonotype was counted between two and nine times. The chain uses TRBV7-8 and TRBJ1-6; 9 positions agree with TRBD1. With 7 bases clipped from V and 7 bases from J, the junction kept 5 bases outside the gene matches. CDR3 length: 14 amino acids. Germline assignment: CDR1 SGHVS and CDR2 FQNEAQ. The CDR3 nucleotides are TGTGCCAGCATCCCGGGACAGGGCAATTCACCCCTCCACTTT. It is translated as CASIPGQGNSPLHF.

This clonotype was recorded at least ten times. The chain combines TRBV12-3 or TRBV12-4 with TRBJ2-3; D remains unclear. The V gene lost 6 bases and the J gene lost 4 bases, with 14 bases spanning the gap. The CDR3 consists of 14 residues. For the CDR3, the DNA is TGTGCCAGCAGCAAGCTAGATAGGCCAGATACGCAGTATTTT. It encodes CASSKLDRPDTQYF.

The CDR3 DNA reads as TGTGCCAGCAGTCCCGGGACACATCAAGAGACCCAGTACTTC. Its protein is CASSPGTHQETQYF. This chain links TRBV2 with TRBJ2-5, with D maybe TRBD1 (6 bases). The CDR3 totals 14 residues. Germline V CDR1 and CDR2: SNHLY, FYNNEI. V lost 5 bases and J lost 2, with 12 bases in between.

The CDR3 DNA follows: TGCAGCGGCGGGCCGGGACTAGGCGGCAATGAGCAGTTCTTC. It is translated as CSGGPGLGGNEQFF. The chain employs TRBV29-1 and TRBJ2-1, with 8 bases fitting TRBD2. The ends lost 7 bases at V and 6 bases at J; junction bases unmatched: 11. The CDR3 has 14 amino acids. The germline V gene encodes CDR1 SQVTM and CDR2 ANQGSEA.

This sequence joins TRBV10-1 and TRBJ2-4; weak D call: TRBD1 (5 bases). Germline V gives CDR1 WNHNN, CDR2 SYGVQD (reference sequence). Trimming removed 3 bases at V and 9 bases at J, with 12 bases between. The CDR3 is 13 amino acids. CDR3 amino acids: CASSDMDKGIQYF. The CDR3, as DNA: TGCGCCAGCAGTGACATGGACAAAGGCATTCAGTACTTC.

The CDR3 DNA follows: TGCAGTGCTAGAGATGCTAGCTCCCAAGAGACCCAGTACTTC. Amino acid sequence: CSARDASSQETQYF. The V gene is TRBV20-1, the J gene TRBJ2-5, with a tentative D call TRBD2 (5 bases). Germline lookup yields CDR1 DFQATT and CDR2 SNEGSKA (reference sequence). The CDR3 contains 14 residues. The V end lost 0 bases, the J end lost 1 base, and 9 bases lay between the germline ends.

CDR3 region: CASSRPGQGANEQYF. The CDR3 DNA is TGCGCCAGCAGCCGGCCGGGACAGGGGGCAAACGAGCAGTACTTC. The chain employs TRBV5-1 and TRBJ2-7; 12 positions agree with TRBD1. The V segment lost 4 bases and the J segment 5 bases; nucleotides outside the gene matches: 7. The CDR3 consists of 15 residues. Looked up from germline, CDR1 is SGHRS and CDR2 is YFSETQ.

This clonotype was counted only a few times. The gene calls are TRBV5-4 and TRBJ2-7; 11 bases are shared with TRBD2. Germline values: CDR1 SGHNT, CDR2 YYREEE (reference sequence). The CDR3 has 16 residues. The trim removed 0 bases at V and 0 bases at J, leaving 2 bases unmatched. CDR3 nucleotide sequence: TGTGCCAGCAGCTTGGTAGCGGGGGGGCTCTCCTACGAGCAGTACTTC. Translating gives CASSLVAGGLSYEQYF.

The chain recombines TRBV25-1 with TRBJ1-4, with TRBD1 as a possible D gene (5 bases). In germline, CDR1 is MGHDK, CDR2 SYGVNS. The V and J ends lost 5 bases and 5 bases respectively, with 15 bases between them. There are 15 residues in the CDR3. CDR3 in amino acids: CASSRSAGRNEKLFF. CDR3 nucleotides: TGTGCCAGCAGTCGATCGGCAGGGAGGAATGAAAAACTGTTTTTT.

Only a few counts were recorded for this clonotype. V gene TRBV5-5 combines with J gene TRBJ2-7, with 8 bases matching TRBD1. CDR3 size: 14 residues. V gave up 0 bases and J gave up 7 bases; unmatched junction bases: 6. Germline CDR1 and CDR2: SGHKS and YYEKEE (reference sequence). CDR3 amino acids: CASSLVQGAGEQYF. Here the CDR3 DNA reads TGTGCCAGCAGCTTGGTCCAGGGGGCGGGTGAGCAGTACTTC.